This T cell receptor (beta chain) derives from a study of blood T cell repertoires in COVID-19. This CDR3 has 15 residues. With V trimmed by 0 bases and J by 4 bases, 3 bases remained unmatched. Germline CDR1 MNHEY, CDR2 SVGAGI. Generated by immunoSEQ multiplex PCR, the TCRdb table keeps only in-frame clones and is missing some. The table lists 150,000 to 200,000 clones, 80% of them singletons. Cohort assignment relied on participant-reported clinical history. The rearrangement links TRBV6-5 to TRBJ2-1; 7 nucleotides align to TRBD2. The sequenced sample was PBMCs or T cells enriched from blood (not recorded which). This receptor was taken from a man in his fifties or sixties who had been exposed to COVID-19. CDR3 sequence reads: CASSYSASGYNEQFF. As DNA, the CDR3 is TGTGCCAGCAGTTACTCGGCTAGCGGTTACAATGAGCAGTTCTTC.